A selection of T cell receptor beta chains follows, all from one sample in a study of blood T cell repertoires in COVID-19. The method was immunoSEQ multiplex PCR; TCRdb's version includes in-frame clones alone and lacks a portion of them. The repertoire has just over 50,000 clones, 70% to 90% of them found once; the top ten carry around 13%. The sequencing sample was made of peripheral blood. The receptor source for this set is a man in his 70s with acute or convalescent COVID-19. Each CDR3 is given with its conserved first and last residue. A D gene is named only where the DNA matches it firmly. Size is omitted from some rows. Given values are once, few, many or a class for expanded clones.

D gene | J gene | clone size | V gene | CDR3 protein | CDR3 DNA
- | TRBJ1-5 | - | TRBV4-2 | CASSSSVQQPQHF | TGTGCCAGCAGTAGCTCTGTCCAACAGCCCCAGCATTTT
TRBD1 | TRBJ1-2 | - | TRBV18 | CASSPTGGSNYGYTF | TGTGCCAGCTCACCGACAGGGGGCTCTAACTATGGCTACACCTTC
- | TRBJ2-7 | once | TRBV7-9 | CASRTMSGVEQYF | TGTGCCAGCAGAACCATGTCGGGTGTCGAGCAGTACTTC
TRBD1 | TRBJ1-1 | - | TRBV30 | CAWIGDRKNTEAFF | TGTGCCTGGATTGGGGACAGAAAGAACACTGAAGCTTTCTTT
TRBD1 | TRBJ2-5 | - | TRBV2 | CASSRNRGEETQYF | TGTGCCAGCAGTCGGAACAGGGGAGAAGAGACCCAGTACTTC
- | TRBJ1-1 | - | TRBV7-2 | CASSLLGRGEAFF | TGTGCCAGCAGCTTGCTCGGACGGGGTGAAGCTTTCTTT
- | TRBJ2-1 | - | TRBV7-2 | CASSWGLPTYNEQFF | TGTGCCAGCAGCTGGGGACTGCCCACCTACAATGAGCAGTTCTTC
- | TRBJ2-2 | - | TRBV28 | CASTPSRQGGAGELFF | TGTGCCAGCACCCCCAGTCGACAGGGCGGGGCCGGGGAGCTGTTTTTT
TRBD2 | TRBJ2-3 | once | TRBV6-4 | CASQRLAGVSTDTQYF | TGTGCCAGCCAGAGACTAGCGGGTGTTAGCACAGATACGCAGTATTTT
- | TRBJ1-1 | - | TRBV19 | CASSKQGNTEAFF | TGTGCCAGTAGTAAACAGGGTAACACTGAAGCTTTCTTT
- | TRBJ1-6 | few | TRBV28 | CASSLLYNSPLHF | TGTGCCAGCAGTCTACTTTATAATTCACCCCTCCACTTT
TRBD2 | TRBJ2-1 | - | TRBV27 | CASSLSGLAGGLGEQFF | TGTGCCAGCAGTTTATCGGGACTAGCGGGAGGACTGGGGGAGCAGTTCTTC
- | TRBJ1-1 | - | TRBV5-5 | CASSAETGYTEAFF | TGTGCCAGCAGCGCTGAAACAGGATACACTGAAGCTTTCTTT
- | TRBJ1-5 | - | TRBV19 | CASSPENQPQHF | TGTGCCAGTAGTCCGGAGAATCAGCCCCAGCATTTT
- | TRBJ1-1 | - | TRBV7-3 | CASSLTGTSRDEAFF | TGTGCCAGCAGCTTAACGGGCACTAGTAGAGATGAAGCTTTCTTT
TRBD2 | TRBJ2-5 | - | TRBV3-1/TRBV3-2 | CASSLAGGGGETQYF | TGTGCCAGCAGCCTAGCGGGAGGAGGGGGAGAGACCCAGTACTTC
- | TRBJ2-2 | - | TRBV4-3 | CASSQEGVRAWTVPDRELFF | TGCGCCAGCAGCCAAGAGGGGGTTAGAGCGTGGACAGTACCTGACCGGGAGCTGTTTTTT
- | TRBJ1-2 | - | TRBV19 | CASSSTGRNGYTF | TGTGCCAGTAGTTCAACAGGGCGGAATGGCTACACCTTC
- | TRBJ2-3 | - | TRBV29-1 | CSVISVDTQYF | TGCAGCGTTATTTCTGTAGATACGCAGTATTTT
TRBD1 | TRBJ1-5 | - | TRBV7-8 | CASSLGGTGNNQPQHF | TGTGCCAGCAGCTTAGGAGGGACAGGCAACAATCAGCCCCAGCATTTT
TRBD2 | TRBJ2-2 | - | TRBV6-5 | CATRLAENTGELFF | TGTGCCACCAGGCTAGCGGAGAACACCGGGGAGCTGTTTTTT
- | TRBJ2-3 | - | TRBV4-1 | CASSQVIGVRGSDTQYF | TGCGCCAGCAGCCAAGTAATCGGGGTCCGGGGTTCAGATACGCAGTATTTT
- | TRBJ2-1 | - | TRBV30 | CAWTLKGVNEQFF | TGTGCCTGGACCCTCAAAGGGGTCAATGAGCAGTTCTTC
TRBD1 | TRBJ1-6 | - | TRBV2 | CASSAGTGDNSPLHF | TGTGCCAGCAGTGCCGGGACAGGTGATAATTCACCCCTCCACTTT
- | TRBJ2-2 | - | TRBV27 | CASSLRVREAGELFF | TGTGCCAGCAGTTTAAGGGTGAGGGAGGCCGGGGAGCTGTTTTTT
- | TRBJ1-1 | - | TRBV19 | CASTPTGSLNTEAFF | TGTGCCAGTACTCCCACAGGCTCATTGAACACTGAAGCTTTCTTT
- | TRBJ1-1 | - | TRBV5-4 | CASNSGGHVRPEAFF | TGTGCCAGCAACTCCGGCGGGCACGTCAGGCCTGAAGCTTTCTTT
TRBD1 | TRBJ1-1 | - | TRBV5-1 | CASSETGGEYTEAFF | TGCGCCAGCAGCGAAACAGGGGGAGAGTACACTGAAGCTTTCTTT
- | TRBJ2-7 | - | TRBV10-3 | CAITAGSSYEQYF | TGTGCCATCACTGCGGGTAGCTCCTACGAGCAGTACTTC
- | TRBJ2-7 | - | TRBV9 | CASSVVPDGTYEQYF | TGTGCCAGCAGCGTAGTCCCGGACGGGACCTACGAGCAGTACTTC
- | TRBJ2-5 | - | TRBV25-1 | CASGGGMETQYF | TGTGCCAGCGGTGGAGGGATGGAGACCCAGTACTTC
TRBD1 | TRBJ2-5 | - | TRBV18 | CASSNTGDETQYF | TGTGCCAGCTCTAATACAGGGGATGAGACCCAGTACTTC
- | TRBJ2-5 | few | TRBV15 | CATSRGFRETQYF | TGTGCCACCAGCAGAGGGTTCCGGGAGACCCAGTACTTC
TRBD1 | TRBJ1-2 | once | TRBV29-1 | CSVSDRGVYGYTF | TGCAGCGTTTCAGACAGGGGAGTCTATGGCTACACCTTC
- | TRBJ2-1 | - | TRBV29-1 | CSVEGGDADNEQFF | TGCAGCGTTGAAGGCGGTGACGCAGACAATGAGCAGTTCTTC
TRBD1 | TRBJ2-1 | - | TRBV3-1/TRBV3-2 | CASSQERGQGNIGQFF | TGTGCCAGCAGCCAAGAAAGGGGGCAGGGTAACATTGGGCAGTTCTTC
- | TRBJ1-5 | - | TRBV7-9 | CASSLDGVGNQPQHF | TGTGCCAGCAGCTTAGATGGAGTAGGCAATCAGCCCCAGCATTTT
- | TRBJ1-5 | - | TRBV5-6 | CASRSTLEPSNQPQHF | TGTGCCAGCAGATCTACCCTGGAGCCTAGCAATCAGCCCCAGCATTTT
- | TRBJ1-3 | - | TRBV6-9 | CASSYRGSGNTIYF | TGTGCCAGCAGTTACAGGGGTTCTGGAAACACCATATATTTT